This T cell receptor beta chain was recorded in a study of cytomegalovirus exposure and HLA in healthy donors. As concerns this clone: What it recognizes is unknown.

A multiplex PCR was run with 60 Vbeta primers and 13 Jbeta primers. Clones were sequenced by immunoSEQ multiplex PCR, and TCRdb holds only the in-frame ones, with some missing. The sample has about 140,000 clones, 80% seen once; the top ten hold over 2%. From germline, CDR1 is SEHNR and CDR2 FQNEAQ (reference sequence). This CDR3 region has 16 residues. V shed 2 bases and J 2 bases; nucleotides not matched to a gene: 7. Study-wide results and caveats: Reportedly, TCR beta sequences accurately predicted HLA-A and HLA-B alleles in most subjects.

The specimen sequenced was PBMCs. The chain has TRBV7-9 and TRBJ2-3; TRBD1 agrees at 7 bases. This sequence was found in a man aged 50-59 years in good health and CMV-seronegative. CDR3 in amino acids: CASSLRQGPNTDTQYF. The CDR3 bases are TGTGCCAGCAGCTTACGACAGGGACCTAACACAGATACGCAGTATTTT.